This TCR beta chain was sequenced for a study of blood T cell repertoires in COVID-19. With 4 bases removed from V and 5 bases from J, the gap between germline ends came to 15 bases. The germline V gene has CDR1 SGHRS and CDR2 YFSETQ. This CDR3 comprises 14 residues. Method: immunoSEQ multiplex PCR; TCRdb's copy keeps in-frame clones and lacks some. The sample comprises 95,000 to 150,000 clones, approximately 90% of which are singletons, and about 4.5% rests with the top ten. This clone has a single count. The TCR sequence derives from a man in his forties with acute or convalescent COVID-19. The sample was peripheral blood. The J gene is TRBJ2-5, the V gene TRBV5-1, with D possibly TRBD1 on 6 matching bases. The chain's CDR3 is CASSIGYRVETQYF. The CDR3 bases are TGCGCCAGCAGCATAGGCTACAGGGTTGAGACCCAGTACTTC.